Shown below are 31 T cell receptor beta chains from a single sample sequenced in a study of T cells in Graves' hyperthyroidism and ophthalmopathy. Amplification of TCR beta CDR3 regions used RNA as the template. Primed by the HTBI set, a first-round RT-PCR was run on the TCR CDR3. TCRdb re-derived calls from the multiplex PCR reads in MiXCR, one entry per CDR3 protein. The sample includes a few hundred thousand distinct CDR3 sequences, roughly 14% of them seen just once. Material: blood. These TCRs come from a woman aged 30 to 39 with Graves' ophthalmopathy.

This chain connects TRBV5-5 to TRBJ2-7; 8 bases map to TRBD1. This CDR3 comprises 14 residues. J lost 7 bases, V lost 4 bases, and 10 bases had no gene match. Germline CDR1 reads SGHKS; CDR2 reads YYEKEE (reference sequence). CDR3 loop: CASSAGQGNLEQYF. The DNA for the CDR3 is TGTGCCAGCAGCGCTGGACAGGGAAACCTGGAGCAGTACTTC. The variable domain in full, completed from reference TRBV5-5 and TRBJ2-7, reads DAGVTQSPTHLIKTRGQQVTLRCSPISGHKSVSWYQQVLGQGPQFIFQYYEKEERGRGNFPDRFSARQFPNYSSELNVNALLLGDSALYLCASSAGQGNLEQYFGPGTRLTVT.

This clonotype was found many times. CDR3 protein: CASARRVSGNTIYF. Written as DNA, the CDR3 is TGTGCCAGCGCACGACGGGTCTCTGGAAACACCATATATTTT. This chain uses TRBV13 with TRBJ1-3; D remains ambiguous. The CDR3 spans 14 residues. The germline V gene encodes CDR1 PRHDT and CDR2 FYEKMQ (reference sequence). Trimming cost V 8 bases and J 0 bases, with 11 bases left between them.

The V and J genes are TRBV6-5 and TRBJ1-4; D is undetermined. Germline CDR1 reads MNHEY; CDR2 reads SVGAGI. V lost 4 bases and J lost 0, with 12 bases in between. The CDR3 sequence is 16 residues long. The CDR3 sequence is CASSFTGVATNEKLFF. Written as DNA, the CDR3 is TGTGCCAGCAGTTTCACCGGGGTGGCAACTAATGAAAAACTGTTTTTT.

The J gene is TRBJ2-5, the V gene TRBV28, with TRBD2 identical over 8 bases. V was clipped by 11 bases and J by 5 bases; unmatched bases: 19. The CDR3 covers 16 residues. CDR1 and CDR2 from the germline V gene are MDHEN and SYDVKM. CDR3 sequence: CAGRQPGGAGRETQYF. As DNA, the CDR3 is TGTGCCGGCCGGCAACCCGGGGGGGCCGGGAGGGAGACCCAGTACTTC. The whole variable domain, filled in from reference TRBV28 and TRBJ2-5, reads DVKVTQSSRYLVKRTGEKVFLECVQDMDHENMFWYRQDPGLGLRLIYFSYDVKMKEKGDIPEGYSVSREKKERFSLILESASTNQTSMYLCAGRQPGGAGRETQYFGPGTRLLVL.

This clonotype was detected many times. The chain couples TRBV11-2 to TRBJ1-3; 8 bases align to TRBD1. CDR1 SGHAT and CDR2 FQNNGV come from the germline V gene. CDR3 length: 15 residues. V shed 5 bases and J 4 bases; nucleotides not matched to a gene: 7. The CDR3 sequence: CASSPRRTGGNTIYF. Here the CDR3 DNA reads TGTGCCAGCAGCCCGAGAAGGACAGGGGGAAACACCATATATTTT.

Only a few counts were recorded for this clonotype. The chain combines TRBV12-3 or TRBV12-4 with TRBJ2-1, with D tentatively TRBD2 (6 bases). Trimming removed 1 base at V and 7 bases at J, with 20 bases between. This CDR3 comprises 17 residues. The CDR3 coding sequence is TGTGCCAGCAGTTTAGGAGCGCGGGGCAGGCTACCGAATGAGCAGTTCTTC. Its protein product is CASSLGARGRLPNEQFF.

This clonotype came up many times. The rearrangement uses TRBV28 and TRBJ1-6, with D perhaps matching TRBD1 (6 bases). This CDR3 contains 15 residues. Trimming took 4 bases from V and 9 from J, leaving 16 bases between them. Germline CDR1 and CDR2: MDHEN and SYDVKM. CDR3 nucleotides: TGTGCCAGCAGTTCCCCTCGGGGGGCCGGTTCACCCCTCCACTTT. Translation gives CASSSPRGAGSPLHF. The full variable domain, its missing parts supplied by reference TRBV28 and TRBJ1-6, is DVKVTQSSRYLVKRTGEKVFLECVQDMDHENMFWYRQDPGLGLRLIYFSYDVKMKEKGDIPEGYSVSREKKERFSLILESASTNQTSMYLCASSSPRGAGSPLHFGNGTRLTVT.

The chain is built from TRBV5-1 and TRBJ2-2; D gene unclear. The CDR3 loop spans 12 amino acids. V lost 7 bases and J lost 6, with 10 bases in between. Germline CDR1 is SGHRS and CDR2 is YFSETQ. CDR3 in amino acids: CASYYLPGELFF. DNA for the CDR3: TGCGCCAGCTACTATCTGCCCGGGGAGCTGTTTTTT. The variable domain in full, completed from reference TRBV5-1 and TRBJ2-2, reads KAGVTQTPRYLIKTRGQQVTLSCSPISGHRSVSWYQQTPGQGLQFLFEYFSETQRNKGNFPGRFSGRQFSNSRSEMNVSTLELGDSALYLCASYYLPGELFFGEGSRLTVL.

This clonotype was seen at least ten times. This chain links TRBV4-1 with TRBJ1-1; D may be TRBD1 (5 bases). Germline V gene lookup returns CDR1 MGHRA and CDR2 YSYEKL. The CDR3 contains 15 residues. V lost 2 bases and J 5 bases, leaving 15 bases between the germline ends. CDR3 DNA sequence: TGCGCCAGCAGCCAACCAGGCAGGGAAAGAACTGAAGCTTTCTTT. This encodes CASSQPGRERTEAFF.

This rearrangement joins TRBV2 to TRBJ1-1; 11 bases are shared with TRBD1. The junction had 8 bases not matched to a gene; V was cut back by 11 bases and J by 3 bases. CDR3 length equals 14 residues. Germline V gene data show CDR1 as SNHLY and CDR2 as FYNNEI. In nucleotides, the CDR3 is TGTGCCGCCCGGACAGGGGGCGCGTACACTGAAGCTTTCTTT. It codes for CAARTGGAYTEAFF.

This CDR3 is CASSHPNGGTDTQYF. Written as DNA, the CDR3 is TGTGCCAGCAGTCATCCCAACGGTGGCACAGATACGCAGTATTTT. The chain is built from TRBV5-4 and TRBJ2-3; D is undetermined. The CDR3 is 15 amino acids. Germline V gene lookup returns CDR1 SGHNT and CDR2 YYREEE (reference sequence). V gave up 5 bases and J gave up 1 base, with 14 bases separating them.

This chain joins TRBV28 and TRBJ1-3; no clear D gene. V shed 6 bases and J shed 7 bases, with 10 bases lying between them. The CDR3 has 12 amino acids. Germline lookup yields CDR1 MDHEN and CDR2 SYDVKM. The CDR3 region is CASSPGWNTIYF. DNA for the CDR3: TGTGCCAGCAGCCCTGGGTGGAACACCATATATTTT.

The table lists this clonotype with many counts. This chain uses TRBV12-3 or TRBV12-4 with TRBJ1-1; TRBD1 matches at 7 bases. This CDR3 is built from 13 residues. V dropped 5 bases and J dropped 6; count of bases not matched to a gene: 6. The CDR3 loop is CASSPLGGSEAFF. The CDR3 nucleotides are TGTGCCAGCAGTCCGTTAGGGGGCTCTGAAGCTTTCTTT.

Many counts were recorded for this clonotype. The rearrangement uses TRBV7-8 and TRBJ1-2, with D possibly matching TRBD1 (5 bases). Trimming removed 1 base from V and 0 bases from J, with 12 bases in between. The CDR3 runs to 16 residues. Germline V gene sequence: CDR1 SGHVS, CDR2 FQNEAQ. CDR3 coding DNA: TGTGCCAGCAGCTTAGGTTGGACACGAACTAACTATGGCTACACCTTC. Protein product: CASSLGWTRTNYGYTF. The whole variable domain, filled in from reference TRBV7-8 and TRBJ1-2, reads GAGVSQSPRYKVAKRGQDVALRCDPISGHVSLFWYQQALGQGPEFLTYFQNEAQLDKSGLPSDRFFAERPEGSVSTLKIQRTQQEDSAVYLCASSLGWTRTNYGYTFGSGTRLTVV.

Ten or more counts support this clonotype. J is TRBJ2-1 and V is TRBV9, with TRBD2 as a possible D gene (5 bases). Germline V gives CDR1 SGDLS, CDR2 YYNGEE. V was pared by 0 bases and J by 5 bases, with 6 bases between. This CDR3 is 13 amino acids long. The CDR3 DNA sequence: TGTGCCAGCAGCGTAGGGCGGGACAATGAGCAGTTCTTC. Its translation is CASSVGRDNEQFF.

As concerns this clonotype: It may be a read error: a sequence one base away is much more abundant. CDR3 nucleotides: TGTGCCTGGAGTGCAGTAGGAGTTCCACTATACAATGAGCAGTTCTTC. Its protein product is CAWSAVGVPLYNEQFF. The gene calls are TRBV30 and TRBJ2-1; no definite D call. The CDR3 consists of 16 residues. The V gene lost 1 base and the J gene lost 4 bases, with 17 bases spanning the gap. The germline CDR1 and CDR2 sequences are GTSNPN and SVGIG (reference sequence).

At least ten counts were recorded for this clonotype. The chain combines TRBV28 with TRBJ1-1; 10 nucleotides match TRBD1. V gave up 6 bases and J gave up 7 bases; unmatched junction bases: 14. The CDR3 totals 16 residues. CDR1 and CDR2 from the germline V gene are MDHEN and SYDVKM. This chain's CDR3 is CASRSYTGTGVIEAFF. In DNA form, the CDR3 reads TGTGCCAGCAGATCCTATACCGGGACAGGGGTCATTGAAGCTTTCTTT.

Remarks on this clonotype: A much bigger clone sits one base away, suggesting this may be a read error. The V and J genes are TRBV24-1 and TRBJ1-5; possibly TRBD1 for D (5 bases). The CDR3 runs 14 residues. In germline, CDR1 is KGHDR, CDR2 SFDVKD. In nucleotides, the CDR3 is TGTGCCTCAGGGCGGGCAGGGAGCATTCAGCCCCAGCATTTT. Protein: CASGRAGSIQPQHF.

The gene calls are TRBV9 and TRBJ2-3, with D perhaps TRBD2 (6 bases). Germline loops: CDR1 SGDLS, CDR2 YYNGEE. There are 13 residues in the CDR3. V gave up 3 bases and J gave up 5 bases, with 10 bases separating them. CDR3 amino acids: CASSGGGLDTQYF. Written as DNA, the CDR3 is TGTGCCAGCAGCGGCGGAGGGTTAGATACGCAGTATTTT.

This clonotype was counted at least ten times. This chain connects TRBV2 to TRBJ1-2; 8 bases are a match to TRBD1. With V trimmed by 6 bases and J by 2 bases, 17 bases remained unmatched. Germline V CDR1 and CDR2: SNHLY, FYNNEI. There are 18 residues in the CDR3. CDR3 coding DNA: TGTGCCAGCAGGACACCACGAAACGACAGGGGCCGCAACTATGGCTACACCTTC. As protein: CASRTPRNDRGRNYGYTF.

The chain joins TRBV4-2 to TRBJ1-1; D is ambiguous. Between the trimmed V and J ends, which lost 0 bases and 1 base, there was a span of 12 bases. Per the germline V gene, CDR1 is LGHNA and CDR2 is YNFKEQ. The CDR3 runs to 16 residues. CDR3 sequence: CASSQDRMAGNTEAFF. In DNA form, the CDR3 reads TGTGCCAGCAGCCAAGATCGGATGGCAGGGAACACTGAAGCTTTCTTT.

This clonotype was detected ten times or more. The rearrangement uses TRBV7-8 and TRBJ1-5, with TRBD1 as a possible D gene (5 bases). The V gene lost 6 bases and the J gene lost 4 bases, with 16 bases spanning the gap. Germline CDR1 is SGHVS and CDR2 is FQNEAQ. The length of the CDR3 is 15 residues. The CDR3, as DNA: TGTGCCAGCAGTCAGGGAGGAAGTTGGAATCAGCCCCAGCATTTT. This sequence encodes CASSQGGSWNQPQHF.

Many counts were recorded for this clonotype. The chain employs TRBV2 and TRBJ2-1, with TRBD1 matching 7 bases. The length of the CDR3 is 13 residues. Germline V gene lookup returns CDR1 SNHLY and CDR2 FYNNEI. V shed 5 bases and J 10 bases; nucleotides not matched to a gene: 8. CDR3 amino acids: CASSYDRVGEQFF. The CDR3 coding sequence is TGTGCCAGCAGTTACGACAGGGTAGGAGAGCAGTTCTTC.

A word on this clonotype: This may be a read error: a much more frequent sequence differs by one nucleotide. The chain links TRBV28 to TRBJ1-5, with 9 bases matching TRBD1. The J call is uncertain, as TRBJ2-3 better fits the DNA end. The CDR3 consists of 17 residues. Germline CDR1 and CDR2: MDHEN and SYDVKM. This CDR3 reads CASVTGTGTFSNQPQYF. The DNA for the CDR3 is TGTGCCAGCGTGACCGGGACAGGGACGTTTAGCAATCAGCCCCAGTATTTT.

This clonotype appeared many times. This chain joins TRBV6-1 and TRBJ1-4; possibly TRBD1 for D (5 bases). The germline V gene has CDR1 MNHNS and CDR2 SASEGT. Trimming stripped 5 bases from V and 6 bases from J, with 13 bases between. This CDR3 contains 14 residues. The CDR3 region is CASSRRGEDEKLFF. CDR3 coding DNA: TGTGCCAGCAGTCGGAGAGGGGAAGATGAAAAACTGTTTTTT.

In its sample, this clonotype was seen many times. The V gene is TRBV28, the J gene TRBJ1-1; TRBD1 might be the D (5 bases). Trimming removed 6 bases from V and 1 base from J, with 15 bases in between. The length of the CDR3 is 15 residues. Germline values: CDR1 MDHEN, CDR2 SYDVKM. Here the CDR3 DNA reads TGTGCCAGCAGGACCCTGGGGGGGAAGAACACTGAAGCTTTCTTT. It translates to CASRTLGGKNTEAFF.

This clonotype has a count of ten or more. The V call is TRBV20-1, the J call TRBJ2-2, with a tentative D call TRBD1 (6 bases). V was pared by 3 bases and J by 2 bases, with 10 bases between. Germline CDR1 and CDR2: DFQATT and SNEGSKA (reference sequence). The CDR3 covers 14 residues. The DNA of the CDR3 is TGCAGTGCTAGGCCGGGACAAAACACCGGGGAGCTGTTTTTT. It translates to CSARPGQNTGELFF.

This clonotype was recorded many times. The CDR3 loop is CSVVTGVNEKLFF. Written as DNA, the CDR3 is TGCAGCGTTGTGACAGGGGTGAATGAAAAACTGTTTTTT. This sequence joins TRBV29-1 and TRBJ1-4, with 8 bases aligning to TRBD1. Germline V lookup: CDR1 SQVTM, CDR2 ANQGSEA. The junction had 3 bases not matched to a gene; V was cut back by 4 bases and J by 5 bases. The CDR3 is 13 amino acids.

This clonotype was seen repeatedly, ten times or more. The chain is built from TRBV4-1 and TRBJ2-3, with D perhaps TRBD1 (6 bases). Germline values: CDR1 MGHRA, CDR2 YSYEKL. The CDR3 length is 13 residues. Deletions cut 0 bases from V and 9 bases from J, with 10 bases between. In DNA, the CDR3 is TGCGCCAGCAGCCAAGATTTTGGGGGCACGCAGTATTTT. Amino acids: CASSQDFGGTQYF.

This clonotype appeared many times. This CDR3 reads CASSYSTGGGTEAFF. The CDR3 coding sequence is TGTGCCAGCAGTTACTCGACCGGGGGAGGAACTGAAGCTTTCTTT. The chain couples TRBV6-5 to TRBJ1-1; maybe TRBD1 (5 bases). Trimming pared 0 bases from V and 5 bases from J, leaving 13 bases between. Germline-derived CDR1 and CDR2 are MNHEY and SVGAGI. CDR3 length equals 15 residues.

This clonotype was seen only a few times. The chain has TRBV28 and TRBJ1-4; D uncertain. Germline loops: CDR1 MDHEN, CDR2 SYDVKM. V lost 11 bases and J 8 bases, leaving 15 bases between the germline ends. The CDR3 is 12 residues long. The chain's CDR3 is CALRAHWEKLFF. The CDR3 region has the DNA TGTGCCCTTCGGGCTCACTGGGAAAAACTGTTTTTT.